The 25 T cell receptor beta chains reported below all come from one sample, sequenced in a study of blood T cell repertoires in COVID-19. Sequencing was performed with immunoSEQ multiplex PCR; in TCRdb, only in-frame clones are kept and a portion is missing. The table records about 200,000 clones, around 81% of them present only once. The material sequenced was peripheral blood. The receptors originated from a woman aged 70-85 years with acute or convalescent COVID-19.

The chain links TRBV5-6 to TRBJ2-7; D gene ambiguous. CDR1 SGHDT and CDR2 YYEEEE come from the germline V gene. The CDR3 is 12 residues long. V was clipped by 4 bases and J by 4 bases, with 9 bases between them. CDR3 region: CASSLRGYEQYF. Here the CDR3 DNA reads TGTGCCAGCAGCCTCCGAGGATACGAGCAGTACTTC.

The chain couples TRBV7-2 to TRBJ2-2; TRBD2 matches at 10 bases. CDR3 length: 15 residues. The germline gives CDR1 SGHTA, CDR2 FQGNSA. With 5 bases clipped from V and 6 bases from J, the junction kept 6 bases outside the gene matches. The CDR3 here is CASSLWTSGAGELFF. Here the CDR3 DNA reads TGTGCCAGCAGCCTCTGGACTAGCGGAGCCGGGGAGCTGTTTTTT.

This clone has a single count. The V and J genes are TRBV29-1 and TRBJ2-7; 8 bases map to TRBD2. The germline V gene has CDR1 SQVTM and CDR2 ANQGSEA. The CDR3 runs to 13 residues. The trim removed 1 base at V and 5 bases at J, leaving 4 bases unmatched. CDR3 DNA: TGCAGCGTTGAAGGAAGCGGGGGAGACGAGCAGTACTTC. Encoded protein: CSVEGSGGDEQYF.

The CDR3, as DNA: TGTGCCAGCAGCACCCGGGGGGGCCTTTCCCCTCATGAGCAGTTCTTC. Translation: CASSTRGGLSPHEQFF. The chain carries TRBV7-9 and TRBJ2-1, with 8 positions matching TRBD2. Germline-derived CDR1 and CDR2 are SEHNR and FQNEAQ (reference sequence). The J segment lost 8 bases and the V segment lost 5 bases, leaving 14 bases of the junction unmatched. This CDR3 spans 16 amino acids.

The chain employs TRBV11-3 and TRBJ2-3; 13 bases align to TRBD2. From germline, CDR1 is SGHNT and CDR2 YENEEA. This CDR3 comprises 15 residues. The V gene end was trimmed by 6 bases and the J gene end by 6 bases; junction bases not matched to a gene: 6. The CDR3: CASSGTSGKWDTQYF. The CDR3 DNA follows: TGTGCCAGCAGTGGGACTAGCGGGAAATGGGATACGCAGTATTTT.

This clone was seen more than once but under ten times. V usage is TRBV3-1 (or the pseudogene TRBV3-2) and J usage is TRBJ1-2; TRBD1 agrees at 7 bases. This CDR3 has 13 residues. Per the germline V gene, CDR1 is LGHDT and CDR2 is YNNKEL (reference sequence). Trimming at V came to 3 bases and at J to 8 bases, leaving 6 bases not matched to a gene. The CDR3 loop reads CASSQDRSGGYTF. As DNA, the CDR3 is TGTGCCAGCAGCCAGGACAGGTCGGGAGGCTACACCTTC.

The CDR3 sequence is CASSDDETGPNQPQHF. In nucleotides, the CDR3 is TGTGCCAGCAGTGATGACGAAACAGGGCCCAATCAGCCCCAGCATTTT. The chain employs TRBV6-1 and TRBJ1-5; possible D gene TRBD1, 6 bases. The germline V gene encodes CDR1 MNHNS and CDR2 SASEGT. The CDR3 is made up of 16 amino acids. Trimming stripped 3 bases from V and 3 bases from J, with 15 bases between.

A single count supports this clone. The chain combines TRBV5-1 with TRBJ2-5; TRBD1 is a possible D gene (5 bases). Between the trimmed V and J ends, which lost 0 bases and 4 bases, there was a span of 13 bases. The CDR3 length is 15 residues. Germline-derived CDR1 and CDR2 are SGHRS and YFSETQ. DNA for the CDR3: TGCGCCAGCAGCTTGGAGGCCACAGGTTCAGAGACCCAGTACTTC. Its protein is CASSLEATGSETQYF.

The table lists this clone with a few counts. The CDR3 DNA sequence: TGCGCCAGCAGGGGAGGAGGGCTCGAAAAACTGTTTTTT. Its translation: CASRGGGLEKLFF. The V gene is TRBV5-1, the J gene TRBJ1-4, with no clear D. Looked up from germline, CDR1 is SGHRS and CDR2 is YFSETQ. Trimming removed 5 bases at V and 8 bases at J, with 13 bases between. The CDR3 runs 13 residues.

This sequence joins TRBV6-2 or TRBV6-3 and TRBJ2-7, with 7 positions matching TRBD2. This CDR3 has 14 residues. With 5 bases clipped from V and 9 bases from J, the junction kept 13 bases outside the gene matches. Germline V gene sequence: CDR1 MNHEY, CDR2 SVGEGT. In nucleotides, the CDR3 is TGTGCCAGCAGTGGGACTACCCTGGTCTCTGTGCAGTACTTC. As protein: CASSGTTLVSVQYF.

This clone has a single count. The chain joins TRBV5-5 to TRBJ1-6, with D perhaps TRBD1 (6 bases). Trimming cost V 6 bases and J 10 bases, with 11 bases left between them. CDR1 and CDR2 (germline): SGHKS, YYEKEE (reference sequence). The CDR3 consists of 12 residues. The CDR3 protein is CASNQGGSPLHF. The CDR3 DNA follows: TGTGCCAGCAATCAAGGGGGATCACCCCTCCACTTT. The full variable domain, in which reference TRBV5-5 and TRBJ1-6 provide the parts outside the CDR3, is DAGVTQSPTHLIKTRGQQVTLRCSPISGHKSVSWYQQVLGQGPQFIFQYYEKEERGRGNFPDRFSARQFPNYSSELNVNALLLGDSALYLCASNQGGSPLHFGNGTRLTVT.

Note on this clone: Germline and junction disagree at one end, which may indicate a read error. This chain uses TRBV7-2 with TRBJ2-2; TRBD1 is a possible D gene (5 bases). Germline assignment: CDR1 SGHTA and CDR2 FQGNSA. CDR3 length equals 13 residues. The CDR3 here is CASIGANSGELFF. As DNA, the CDR3 is TGTGCCAGCATTGGGGCGAACTCCGGGGAGCTGTTTTTT.

The rearrangement uses TRBV4-1 and TRBJ2-5, with D unclear. CDR1 and CDR2 from the germline V gene are MGHRA and YSYEKL. CDR3 length equals 15 residues. V was pared by 0 bases and J by 7 bases, with 15 bases between. CDR3 loop: CASSQEGRGRGTQYF. The CDR3 DNA reads as TGCGCCAGCAGCCAAGAGGGTCGAGGCAGAGGGACCCAGTACTTC.

This chain uses TRBV5-1 with TRBJ1-1; D unresolved. This CDR3 is 14 amino acids long. V lost 0 bases to trimming and J lost 4 bases, with 10 bases between them. Per germline, CDR1 SGHRS and CDR2 YFSETQ. The CDR3, as DNA: TGCGCCAGCAGCTTGGTAAGGGAGGGCACTGAAGCTTTCTTT. As protein: CASSLVREGTEAFF.

The chain employs TRBV5-1 and TRBJ2-3; 8 nucleotides match TRBD2. CDR3 size: 14 residues. J gave up 2 bases and V 9 bases, and 8 bases lay outside the gene matches. Germline CDR1 SGHRS, CDR2 YFSETQ. CDR3 region: CATAGGGITDTQYF. CDR3 in DNA: TGCGCCACCGCAGGCGGGGGGATCACAGATACGCAGTATTTT.

The chain combines TRBV2 with TRBJ2-1; 12 bases map to TRBD2. Per the germline V gene, CDR1 is SNHLY and CDR2 is FYNNEI. The CDR3 spans 15 residues. The V gene end was trimmed by 5 bases and the J gene end by 4 bases; junction bases not matched to a gene: 3. CDR3 coding DNA: TGTGCCAGCAGTTCTAGCGGGGGGGCGTACAATGAGCAGTTCTTC. Amino acids: CASSSSGGAYNEQFF.

This clone is a singleton in its sample. V is TRBV7-9 and J is TRBJ2-5, with D possibly matching TRBD1 (7 bases). The CDR3 length is 15 residues. Trimming removed 4 bases at V and 5 bases at J, with 17 bases between. Per germline, CDR1 SEHNR and CDR2 FQNEAQ (reference sequence). The CDR3: CASSSSKGAGETQYF. The CDR3, as DNA: TGTGCCAGCAGCTCAAGCAAGGGGGCGGGGGAGACCCAGTACTTC.

This clone was seen a few times. The chain joins TRBV6-5 to TRBJ1-2, with 7 nucleotides matching TRBD1. After removal of 8 bases from V and 3 bases from J, the junction contained 3 bases not matched to a gene. This CDR3 has 12 residues. Germline V CDR1 and CDR2: MNHEY, SVGAGI. The CDR3 DNA reads as TGTGCCAGCTTGGACAGGTACTATGGCTACACCTTC. The encoded protein is CASLDRYYGYTF.

The CDR3 DNA reads TGTGCCATCGAAGGGGGACCCTCCTACGAGCAGTACGTC. Its translation: CAIEGGPSYEQYV. The chain combines TRBV10-3 with TRBJ2-7, with D possibly matching TRBD1 (6 bases). V lost 8 bases and J 0 bases, leaving 11 bases between the germline ends. The CDR3 is made up of 13 amino acids. The germline gives CDR1 ENHRY, CDR2 SYGVKD.

This clone was recorded once. This chain uses TRBV12-3 or TRBV12-4 with TRBJ2-3; 9 bases fit TRBD2. This CDR3 has 13 residues. The V segment lost 3 bases and the J segment 9 bases; nucleotides outside the gene matches: 4. CDR3 nucleotides: TGTGCCAGCAGTTTTAGCGGGGGTAAGACGCAGTATTTT. Translated: CASSFSGGKTQYF.

The V call is TRBV27, the J call TRBJ2-3; 7 nucleotides line up with TRBD1. V dropped 4 bases and J dropped 4; count of bases not matched to a gene: 5. The CDR3 sequence is 14 residues long. CDR1 is MNHEY, CDR2 SMNVEV, per germline (reference sequence). The CDR3 region is CASSSMGQSDTQYF. DNA of the CDR3: TGTGCCAGCAGTTCTATGGGACAGTCAGATACGCAGTATTTT.

The chain uses TRBV24-1 and TRBJ1-2; D is uncertain. The CDR3 sequence is 13 residues long. Germline V CDR1 and CDR2: KGHDR, SFDVKD. Trimming left V 5 bases short and J 8 bases short, with 14 bases between. CDR3 in amino acids: CATSANNGEGYTF. For the CDR3, the DNA is TGTGCCACCAGTGCCAATAACGGGGAGGGCTACACCTTC.

The chain employs TRBV5-1 and TRBJ2-5; 11 bases map to TRBD2. Germline V gene sequence: CDR1 SGHRS, CDR2 YFSETQ. With 0 bases clipped from V and 3 bases from J, the junction kept 1 base outside the gene matches. The CDR3 is 15 residues long. CDR3 sequence (DNA): TGCGCCAGCAGCTTGGGACTAGCGGGGAAAGAGACCCAGTACTTC. Its translation is CASSLGLAGKETQYF.

This clone has just one count. The chain couples TRBV21-1 to TRBJ2-5; the D call TRBD2 from the table was never checked on the DNA. TRBV21-1 represents a pseudogene. The CDR3 runs to 15 residues. The CDR3 region has the DNA TGTGCCAGCAGCAAAAGGTGGAGATCCCAAGAGACCCAGTACTTC. Translation gives CASSKRWRSQETQYF.

The CDR3 DNA reads TGTGCCAGCAGCCCTGGGGCGAGCTATGGCTACACCTTC. This sequence encodes CASSPGASYGYTF. The chain carries TRBV7-9 and TRBJ1-2; a possible D gene is TRBD1 (5 bases). The CDR3 loop spans 13 amino acids. Germline CDR1 is SEHNR and CDR2 is FQNEAQ (reference sequence). V shed 5 bases and J shed 4 bases, with 11 bases lying between them. Full variable domain (remainder filled in from reference TRBV7-9 and TRBJ1-2): DTGVSQNPRHKITKRGQNVTFRCDPISEHNRLYWYRQTLGQGPEFLTYFQNEAQLEKSRLLSDRFSAERPKGSFSTLEIQRTEQGDSAMYLCASSPGASYGYTFGSGTRLTVV.